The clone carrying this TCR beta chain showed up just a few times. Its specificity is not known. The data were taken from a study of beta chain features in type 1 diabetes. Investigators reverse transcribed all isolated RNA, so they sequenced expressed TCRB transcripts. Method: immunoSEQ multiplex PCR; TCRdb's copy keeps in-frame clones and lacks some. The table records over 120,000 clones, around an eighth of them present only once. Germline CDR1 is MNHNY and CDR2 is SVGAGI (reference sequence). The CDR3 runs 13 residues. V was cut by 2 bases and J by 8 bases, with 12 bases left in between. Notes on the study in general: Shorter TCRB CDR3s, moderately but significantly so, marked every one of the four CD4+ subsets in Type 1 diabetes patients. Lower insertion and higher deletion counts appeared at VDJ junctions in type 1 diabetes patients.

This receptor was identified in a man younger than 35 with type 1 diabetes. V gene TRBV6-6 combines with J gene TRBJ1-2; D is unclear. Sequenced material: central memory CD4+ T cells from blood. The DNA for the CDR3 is TGTGCCAGCAGTTACAGGGAACGTGAAGGCTACACCTTC. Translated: CASSYREREGYTF.